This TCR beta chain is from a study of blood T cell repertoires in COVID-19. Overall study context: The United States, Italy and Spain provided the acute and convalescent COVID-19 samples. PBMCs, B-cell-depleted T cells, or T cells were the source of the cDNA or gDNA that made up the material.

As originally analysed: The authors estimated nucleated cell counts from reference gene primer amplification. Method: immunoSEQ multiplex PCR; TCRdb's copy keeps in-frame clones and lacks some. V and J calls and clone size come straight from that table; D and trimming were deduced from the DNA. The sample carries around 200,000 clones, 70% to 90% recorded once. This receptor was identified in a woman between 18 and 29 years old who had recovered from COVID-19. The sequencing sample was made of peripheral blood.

The CDR3 sequence: CASTEGDGYTF. In DNA form, the CDR3 reads TGTGCCAGCACCGAGGGGGATGGCTACACCTTC. V is TRBV2 and J is TRBJ1-2, with a tentative D call TRBD1 (6 bases). Per the germline V gene, CDR1 is SNHLY and CDR2 is FYNNEI. This CDR3 contains 11 residues. The V gene lost 7 bases and the J gene lost 6 bases, with 9 bases spanning the gap.